This TCR beta chain was captured in a study of a mutant IDH1 vaccine in newly diagnosed glioma. The wider study: Scheduled for weeks 1, 3, 5, 7, 11, 15, 19 and 23, eight vaccinations were given to patients. Radiotherapy, temozolomide, or both had been given previously, and both were given to most.

The time point: week 5, during vaccination. Topical imiquimod was applied with each vaccine dose, which held 300 ug of mutant IDH1 20-mer peptide. Each of the donors came in with new WHO grade 3 or 4 astrocytomas that were IDH1-mutant and ATRX-lost. About this clone: No antigen is known for it.

The CDR3 has 13 residues. CDR1 is SEHNR, CDR2 FQNEAQ, per germline (reference sequence). V lost 4 bases and J 0 bases, leaving 1 base between the germline ends. Using immunoSEQ multiplex PCR, the repertoire was profiled, and TCRdb retains in-frame clones only, with some absent. Of about 51,000 clones listed, around 78% are singletons. The TCR comes from a man aged 45-65 years with glioma. This chain links TRBV7-9 with TRBJ2-6; no reliable D call. The sample in question was PBMCs, obtained from a glioma patient whose treatment included an IDH1 peptide vaccine. CDR3 nucleotides: TGTGCCAGCAGCTACTCTGGGGCCAACGTCCTGACTTTC. Encoded protein: CASSYSGANVLTF.